The 19 T cell receptor beta chains reported below all come from one sample, sequenced in a study of blood T cell repertoires in COVID-19. Here immunoSEQ multiplex PCR was the method, and the copy in TCRdb shows in-frame clones only, minus some. Of around 180,000 clones listed, about four fifths are singletons. The sample taken for sequencing was peripheral blood. All receptors come from a human donor in a cohort sampled during active COVID-19.

The chain is built from TRBV4-1 and TRBJ1-1; D is undetermined. The CDR3 is 15 amino acids. Germline CDR1 MGHRA, CDR2 YSYEKL. The ends were cut back, 1 base at V and 2 bases at J, with 11 bases in the middle. In DNA form, the CDR3 reads TGCGCCAGCAGCCAAGCTGACATACGCAACACTGAAGCTTTCTTT. As protein: CASSQADIRNTEAFF.

This sequence joins TRBV5-1 and TRBJ1-1; 8 positions agree with TRBD1. The CDR3 has 14 amino acids. The trim removed 4 bases at V and 6 bases at J, leaving 8 bases unmatched. The germline CDR1 and CDR2 sequences are SGHRS and YFSETQ. CDR3 nucleotides: TGCGCCAGCAGCCCGGACAGGGAGCAACCTGAAGCTTTCTTT. Encoded protein: CASSPDREQPEAFF.

V is TRBV20-1 and J is TRBJ1-5; D call uncertain. Germline assignment: CDR1 DFQATT and CDR2 SNEGSKA (reference sequence). Between the trimmed V and J ends, which lost 3 bases and 3 bases, there was a span of 9 bases. This CDR3 has 13 residues. The CDR3 nucleotides are TGCAGTGCTAGTACCGAGTCCAATCAGCCCCAGCATTTT. Protein sequence: CSASTESNQPQHF.

A few counts support this clone. The rearrangement links TRBV19 to TRBJ1-1; D is uncertain. This CDR3 comprises 13 residues. Germline CDR1 LNHDA, CDR2 SQIVND (reference sequence). The V gene lost 6 bases and the J gene lost 1 base, with 9 bases spanning the gap. CDR3 in DNA: TGTGCCAGTAGCAATACAGAGAACACTGAAGCTTTCTTT. Amino acids: CASSNTENTEAFF.

V and J are TRBV2 and TRBJ1-3; TRBD1 matches at 7 bases. The CDR3 totals 17 residues. J was trimmed by 3 bases and V by 3 bases; bases with no gene match: 11. CDR1 and CDR2 (germline): SNHLY, FYNNEI. The CDR3 loop reads CASSEGRDSFFGNTIYF. The DNA for the CDR3 is TGTGCCAGCAGTGAGGGGCGGGACAGCTTCTTTGGAAACACCATATATTTT.

The rearrangement joins TRBV5-5 to TRBJ2-3; possibly TRBD2 for D (6 bases). Germline-derived CDR1 and CDR2 are SGHKS and YYEKEE (reference sequence). The CDR3 has 17 residues. With 0 bases removed from V and 0 bases from J, the gap between germline ends came to 14 bases. CDR3 coding DNA: TGTGCCAGCAGCTTGGCGGTCGGCGGGGCAAGCACAGATACGCAGTATTTT. Translated: CASSLAVGGASTDTQYF. Filled out from reference TRBV5-5 and TRBJ2-3, the complete variable domain reads DAGVTQSPTHLIKTRGQQVTLRCSPISGHKSVSWYQQVLGQGPQFIFQYYEKEERGRGNFPDRFSARQFPNYSSELNVNALLLGDSALYLCASSLAVGGASTDTQYFGPGTRLTVL.

The table lists this clone with a few counts. J is TRBJ2-7 and V is TRBV5-1, with 8 bases matching TRBD1. With 3 bases clipped from V and 4 bases from J, the junction kept 3 bases outside the gene matches. Germline CDR1 is SGHRS and CDR2 is YFSETQ. The CDR3 is 13 amino acids. This CDR3 reads CASSSTGAYEQYF. In DNA, the CDR3 is TGCGCCAGCAGCTCGACAGGGGCGTACGAGCAGTACTTC.

This chain connects TRBV5-4 to TRBJ2-1; D possibly corresponds to TRBD2 (6 bases). CDR1 and CDR2 (germline): SGHNT, YYREEE (reference sequence). V lost 4 bases to trimming and J lost 0 bases, with 11 bases between them. CDR3 length equals 15 residues. CDR3: CASSKGLSSYNEQFF. CDR3 nucleotides: TGTGCCAGCAGCAAGGGACTGAGCTCCTACAATGAGCAGTTCTTC.

This sequence joins TRBV12-5 and TRBJ2-2; D uncertain. V shed 0 bases and J shed 7 bases, with 15 bases lying between them. The CDR3 has 16 amino acids. The germline V gene encodes CDR1 LGHNT and CDR2 FRNRAP. CDR3 region: CASGLVQQVRGGELFF. The CDR3, as DNA: TGTGCTAGTGGTTTGGTTCAGCAGGTCCGTGGCGGGGAGCTGTTTTTT.

This sequence joins TRBV7-2 and TRBJ2-2; 7 bases map to TRBD2. Germline lookup yields CDR1 SGHTA and CDR2 FQGNSA. Trimming removed 5 bases from V and 6 bases from J; junction bases left unmatched: 15. The CDR3 covers 17 residues. CDR3 in DNA: TGTGCCAGCAGCCCTTACGAGAGCGGGGACTGGCCCGGGGAGCTGTTTTTT. Amino acids: CASSPYESGDWPGELFF.

The chain carries TRBV3-1 (or the pseudogene TRBV3-2) and TRBJ1-2; TRBD1 is a possible D gene (5 bases). CDR3 length: 16 residues. V was trimmed by 1 base and J by 1 base, leaving 13 bases between them. Germline V lookup: CDR1 LGHDT, CDR2 YNNKEL (reference sequence). In DNA, the CDR3 is TGTGCCAGCAGCCAAGGGAGGGGACGGAATAACTATGGCTACACCTTC. Translated: CASSQGRGRNNYGYTF.

The chain links TRBV11-2 to TRBJ1-1; tentative D call: TRBD1 (6 bases). CDR1 is SGHAT and CDR2 is FQNNGV in the germline V gene. The CDR3 is made up of 19 amino acids. Trimming shortened V by 1 base and J by 4 bases, and 25 bases separated the two germline ends. The CDR3 is CASSLAYFTGTTRGTEAFF. In DNA, the CDR3 is TGTGCCAGCAGCTTAGCCTATTTTACAGGGACTACTCGGGGCACTGAAGCTTTCTTT.

This chain joins TRBV3-1 (or the pseudogene TRBV3-2) and TRBJ1-4; D may be TRBD1 (6 bases). Trimming cost V 4 bases and J 7 bases, with 16 bases left between them. Germline V gene sequence: CDR1 LGHDT, CDR2 YNNKEL (reference sequence). The length of the CDR3 is 15 residues. The CDR3 sequence is CASSRRGRESEKLFF. CDR3 DNA: TGTGCCAGCAGCCGCAGGGGAAGGGAGAGTGAAAAACTGTTTTTT.

V gene TRBV6-5 combines with J gene TRBJ2-5; D gene uncertain. Germline V CDR1 and CDR2: MNHEY, SVGAGI. The V end was cut by 0 bases, the J end by 5 bases, with 13 bases between. The CDR3 totals 15 residues. The CDR3 is CASSYSTGVGETQYF. CDR3 DNA: TGTGCCAGCAGTTACTCAACGGGTGTCGGGGAGACCCAGTACTTC.

This clone was picked up many times. The chain employs TRBV29-1 and TRBJ2-1; 7 nucleotides line up with TRBD2. CDR3 length: 11 amino acids. The V gene end was trimmed by 1 base and the J gene end by 10 bases; junction bases not matched to a gene: 1. The germline V gene encodes CDR1 SQVTM and CDR2 ANQGSEA. CDR3 nucleotide sequence: TGCAGCGTTGAAGTGGGGGGGGAGCAGTTCTTC. This encodes CSVEVGGEQFF.

The chain employs TRBV4-2 and TRBJ1-1; D might be TRBD1 (5 bases). CDR3 length: 13 amino acids. The V gene's germline CDR1 is LGHNA and CDR2 YNFKEQ. Trimming removed 5 bases from V and 4 bases from J, with 11 bases in between. The CDR3 region has the DNA TGTGCCAGCAGCAAGGGACTACGCACTGAAGCTTTCTTT. It codes for CASSKGLRTEAFF.

This sequence joins TRBV3-1 (or the pseudogene TRBV3-2) and TRBJ2-3; 12 bases match TRBD2. The CDR3 extends over 19 amino acids. The J segment lost 0 bases and the V segment lost 0 bases, leaving 7 bases of the junction unmatched. Looked up from germline, CDR1 is LGHDT and CDR2 is YNNKEL (reference sequence). The CDR3 region is CASSQDPDGLAGSTDTQYF. Written as DNA, the CDR3 is TGTGCCAGCAGCCAAGATCCGGATGGACTAGCGGGGAGCACAGATACGCAGTATTTT.

This chain uses TRBV4-1 with TRBJ1-5; D call uncertain. The CDR3 is made up of 15 amino acids. CDR1 and CDR2 from the germline V gene are MGHRA and YSYEKL. Trimming shortened V by 1 base and J by 1 base, and 8 bases separated the two germline ends. CDR3 nucleotides: TGCGCCAGCAGCCAAGCCCTCAGAAGCAATCAGCCCCAGCATTTT. This codes for CASSQALRSNQPQHF.

The chain recombines TRBV12-3 or TRBV12-4 with TRBJ1-2; D gene uncertain. Trimming left V 2 bases short and J 3 bases short, with 7 bases between. The CDR3 runs 13 residues. The CDR3 loop is CASSLSQDYGYTF. As DNA, the CDR3 is TGTGCCAGCAGTTTAAGCCAAGACTATGGCTACACCTTC.